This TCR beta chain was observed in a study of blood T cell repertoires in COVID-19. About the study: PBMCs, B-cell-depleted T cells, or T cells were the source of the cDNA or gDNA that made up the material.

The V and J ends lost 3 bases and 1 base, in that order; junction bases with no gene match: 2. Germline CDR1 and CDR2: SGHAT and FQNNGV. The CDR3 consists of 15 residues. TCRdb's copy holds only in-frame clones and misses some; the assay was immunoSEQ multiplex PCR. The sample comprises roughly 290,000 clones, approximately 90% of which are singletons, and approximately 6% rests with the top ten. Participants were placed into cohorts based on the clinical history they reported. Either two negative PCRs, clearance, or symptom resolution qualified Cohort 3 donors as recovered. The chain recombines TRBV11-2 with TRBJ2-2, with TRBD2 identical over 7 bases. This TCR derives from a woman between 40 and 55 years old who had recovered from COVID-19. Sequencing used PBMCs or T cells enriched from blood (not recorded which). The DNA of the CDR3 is TGTGCCAGCAGCTTTGCTAGCGGGAACACCGGGGAGCTGTTTTTT. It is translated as CASSFASGNTGELFF.